This TCR beta chain was identified in a study of cytomegalovirus exposure and HLA in healthy donors. Study at large: The 120 or so validation repertoires and the approximately 670 first-cohort repertoires shared a platform, a later analysis reported.

Study-level findings and limits: A list of approximately 160 TCR beta chains associated with cytomegalovirus was given. For most TCR sequences rarity was the rule, although some public TCRs occurred in many donors.

The protocol was immunoSEQ multiplex PCR, while the TCRdb copy is restricted to in-frame clones and leaves out a portion. The table includes 100,000 to 150,000 clones, approximately 89% detected once. As concerns this clone: The target antigen is unknown.

What was sequenced was PBMCs. The receptor's source is a woman aged 18-29 years in good health and CMV-seronegative.

DNA for the CDR3: TGTGCCAGTAGTGGTGGGCGAGGGCAACCCGACTGGGCGGAAGCCGCCCAGTACTTC. Translation gives CASSGGRGQPDWAEAAQYF. This rearrangement joins TRBV19 to TRBJ2-5; the D gene is possibly TRBD2 (5 bases). With 5 bases removed from V and 9 bases from J, the gap between germline ends came to 34 bases. Per the germline V gene, CDR1 is LNHDA and CDR2 is SQIVND (reference sequence). This CDR3 is built from 19 residues.